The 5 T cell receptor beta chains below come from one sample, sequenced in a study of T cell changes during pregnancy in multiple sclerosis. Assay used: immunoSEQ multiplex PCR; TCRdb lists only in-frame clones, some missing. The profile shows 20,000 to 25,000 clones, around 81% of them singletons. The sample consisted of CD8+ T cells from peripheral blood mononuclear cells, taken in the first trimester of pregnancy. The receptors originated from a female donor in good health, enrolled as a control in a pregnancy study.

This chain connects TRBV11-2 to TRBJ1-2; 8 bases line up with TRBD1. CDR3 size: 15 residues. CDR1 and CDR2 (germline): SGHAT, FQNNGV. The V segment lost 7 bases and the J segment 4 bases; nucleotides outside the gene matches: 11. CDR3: CASTPRQGWAYGYTF. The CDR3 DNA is TGTGCCAGCACCCCTAGACAGGGGTGGGCCTATGGCTACACCTTC.

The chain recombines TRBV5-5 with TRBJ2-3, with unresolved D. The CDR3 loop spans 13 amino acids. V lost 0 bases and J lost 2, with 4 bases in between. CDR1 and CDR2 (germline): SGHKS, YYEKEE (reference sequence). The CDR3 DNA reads TGTGCCAGCAGCTTGGACTTCACAGATACGCAGTATTTT. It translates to CASSLDFTDTQYF.

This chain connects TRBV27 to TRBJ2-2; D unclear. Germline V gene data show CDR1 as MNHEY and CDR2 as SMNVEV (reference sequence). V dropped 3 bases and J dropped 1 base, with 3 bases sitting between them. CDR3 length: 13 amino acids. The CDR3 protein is CASSFLNTGELFF. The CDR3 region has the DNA TGTGCCAGCAGTTTTCTGAACACCGGGGAGCTGTTTTTT.

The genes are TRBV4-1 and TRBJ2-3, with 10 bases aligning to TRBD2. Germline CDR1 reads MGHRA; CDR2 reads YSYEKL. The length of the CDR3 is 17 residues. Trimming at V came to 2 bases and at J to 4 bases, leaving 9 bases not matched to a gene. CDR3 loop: CASSQLPGLARPDTQYF. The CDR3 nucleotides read TGCGCCAGCAGCCAACTTCCGGGACTAGCGCGACCAGATACGCAGTATTTT.

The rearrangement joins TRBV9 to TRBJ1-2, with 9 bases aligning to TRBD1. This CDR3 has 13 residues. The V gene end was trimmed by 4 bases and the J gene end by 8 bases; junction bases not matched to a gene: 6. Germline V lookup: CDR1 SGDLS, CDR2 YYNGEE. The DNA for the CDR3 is TGTGCCAGCAGCCCGAACAGGGGGCGAGGCTACACCTTC. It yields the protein CASSPNRGRGYTF.